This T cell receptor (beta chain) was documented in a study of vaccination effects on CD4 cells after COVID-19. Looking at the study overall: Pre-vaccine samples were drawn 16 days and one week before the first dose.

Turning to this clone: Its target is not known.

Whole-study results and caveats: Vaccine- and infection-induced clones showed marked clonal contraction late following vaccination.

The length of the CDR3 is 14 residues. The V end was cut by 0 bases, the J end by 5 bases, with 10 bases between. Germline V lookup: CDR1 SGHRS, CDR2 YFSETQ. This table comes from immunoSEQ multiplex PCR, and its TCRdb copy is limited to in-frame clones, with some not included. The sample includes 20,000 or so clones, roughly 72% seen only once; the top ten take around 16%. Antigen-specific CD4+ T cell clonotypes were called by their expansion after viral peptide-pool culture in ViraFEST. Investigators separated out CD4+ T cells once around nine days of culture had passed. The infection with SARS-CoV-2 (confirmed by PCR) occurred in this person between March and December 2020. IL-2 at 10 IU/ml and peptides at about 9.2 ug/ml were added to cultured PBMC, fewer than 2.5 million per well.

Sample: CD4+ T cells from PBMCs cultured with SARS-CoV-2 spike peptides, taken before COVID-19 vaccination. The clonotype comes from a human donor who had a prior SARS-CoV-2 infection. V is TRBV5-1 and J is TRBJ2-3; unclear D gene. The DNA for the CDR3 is TGCGCCAGCAGCTTGGCAGGCAGCCTAGATACGCAGTATTTT. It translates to CASSLAGSLDTQYF.